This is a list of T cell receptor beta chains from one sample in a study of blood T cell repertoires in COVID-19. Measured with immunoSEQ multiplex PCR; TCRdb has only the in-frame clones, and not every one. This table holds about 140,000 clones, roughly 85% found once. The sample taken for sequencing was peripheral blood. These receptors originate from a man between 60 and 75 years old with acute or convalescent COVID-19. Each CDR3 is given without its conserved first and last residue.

CDR3aa: ASSPRIDSLNYEQY
v_gene: TRBV7-8
j_gene: TRBJ2-7

CDR3aa: ASSKLLGRDGYT
v_gene: TRBV28
j_gene: TRBJ1-2

CDR3aa: AVNSPRQGNTEAF
v_gene: TRBV6-5
j_gene: TRBJ1-1

CDR3aa: ATSRDAAGGHTGELF
v_gene: TRBV15
j_gene: TRBJ2-2

CDR3aa: ASSLDPIRGTEAF
v_gene: TRBV5-4
j_gene: TRBJ1-1

CDR3aa: ASSEISNLPYNEQF
v_gene: TRBV6-1
j_gene: TRBJ2-1

CDR3aa: ASSYGSGRDGYT
v_gene: TRBV6-5
j_gene: TRBJ1-2

CDR3aa: ASSPVGGNYPDTQY
v_gene: TRBV9
j_gene: TRBJ2-3

CDR3aa: ASSEQGERGYT
v_gene: TRBV27
j_gene: TRBJ1-2

CDR3aa: ASSLRASGSKTGELF
v_gene: TRBV7-2
j_gene: TRBJ2-2

CDR3aa: ASSFTGGGEQF
v_gene: TRBV12-3/TRBV12-4
j_gene: TRBJ2-1

CDR3aa: ASSPGGVPSGADTQY
v_gene: TRBV5-6
j_gene: TRBJ2-3

CDR3aa: ASRGDRGLYNEQF
v_gene: TRBV7-9
j_gene: TRBJ2-1

CDR3aa: ASSERAGGVNQPQH
v_gene: TRBV2
j_gene: TRBJ1-5

CDR3aa: ASSIQYEQF
v_gene: TRBV7-9
j_gene: TRBJ2-1

CDR3aa: ASSLLATEAF
v_gene: TRBV12-3/TRBV12-4
j_gene: TRBJ1-1